Below, one T cell receptor (beta chain) is given with its context. No antigen is known for it. TCRdb keeps only in-frame clones here, not all; method: immunoSEQ multiplex PCR. The table records fewer than 150,000 clones, 75% to 90% of them present only once. The data belong to a study of Ad26.COV2.S vaccination and SARS-CoV-2 variants. Study findings and constraints: Measures of TCR breadth and depth may have fallen short of total T cell responses.

CDR1 and CDR2 (germline): SGHTA, FQGNSA. V was cut by 6 bases and J by 0 bases, with 15 bases left in between. The length of the CDR3 is 15 residues. The chain is built from TRBV7-2 and TRBJ2-7; unclear D gene. Sequenced material: peripheral blood, taken after recovery from COVID-19. The sequence derives from a human donor who had recovered from COVID-19. The CDR3 loop is CASRPPRAGSYEQYF. DNA for the CDR3: TGTGCCAGCAGACCCCCGCGAGCTGGCTCCTACGAGCAGTACTTC. Full variable domain (missing parts from reference TRBV7-2 and TRBJ2-7): GAGVSQSPSNKVTEKGKDVELRCDPISGHTALYWYRQSLGQGLEFLIYFQGNSAPDKSGLPSDRFSAERTGGSVSTLTIQRTQQEDSAVYLCASRPPRAGSYEQYFGPGTRLTVT.